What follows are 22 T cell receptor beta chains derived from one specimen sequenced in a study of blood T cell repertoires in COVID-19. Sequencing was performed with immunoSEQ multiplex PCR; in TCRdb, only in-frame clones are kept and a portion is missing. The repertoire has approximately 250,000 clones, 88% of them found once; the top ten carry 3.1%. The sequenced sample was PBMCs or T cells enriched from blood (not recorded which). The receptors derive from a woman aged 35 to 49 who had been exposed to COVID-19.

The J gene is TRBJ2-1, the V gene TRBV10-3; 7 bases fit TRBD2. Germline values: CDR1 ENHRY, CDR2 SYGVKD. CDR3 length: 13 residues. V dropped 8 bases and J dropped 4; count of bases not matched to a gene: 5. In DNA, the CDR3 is TGTGCCATCGCAAGACTAGCTTACAATGAGCAGTTCTTC. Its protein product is CAIARLAYNEQFF.

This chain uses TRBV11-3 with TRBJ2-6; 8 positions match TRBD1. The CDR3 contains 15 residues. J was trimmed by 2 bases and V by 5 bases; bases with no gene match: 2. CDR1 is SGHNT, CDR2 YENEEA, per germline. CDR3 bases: TGTGCCAGCAGCCCGGACAGGGCTGGGGCCAACGTCCTGACTTTC. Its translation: CASSPDRAGANVLTF. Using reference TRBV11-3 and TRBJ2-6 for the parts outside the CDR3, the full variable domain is EAGVVQSPRYKIIEKKQPVAFWCNPISGHNTLYWYLQNLGQGPELLIRYENEEAVDDSQLPKDRFSAERLKGVDSTLKIQPAELGDSAVYLCASSPDRAGANVLTFGAGSRLTVL.

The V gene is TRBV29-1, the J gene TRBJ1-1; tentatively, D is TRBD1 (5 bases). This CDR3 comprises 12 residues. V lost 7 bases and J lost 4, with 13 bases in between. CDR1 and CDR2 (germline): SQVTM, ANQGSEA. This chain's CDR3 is CSALRAATEAFF. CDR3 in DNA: TGCAGCGCCCTCAGGGCGGCCACTGAAGCTTTCTTT.

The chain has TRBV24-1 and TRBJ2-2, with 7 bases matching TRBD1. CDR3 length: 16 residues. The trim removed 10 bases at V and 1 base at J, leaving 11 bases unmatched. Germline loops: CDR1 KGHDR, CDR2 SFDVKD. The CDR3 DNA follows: TGTGCCACTGGAACAGGGGCTCATTTGAACACCGGGGAGCTGTTTTTT. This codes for CATGTGAHLNTGELFF.

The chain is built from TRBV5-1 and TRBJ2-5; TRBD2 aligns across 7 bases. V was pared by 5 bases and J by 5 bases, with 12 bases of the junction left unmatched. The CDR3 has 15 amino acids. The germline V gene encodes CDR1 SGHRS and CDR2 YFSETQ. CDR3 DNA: TGCGCCAGCAGAGGAGCGCCGGGAGGTGAGGAGACCCAGTACTTC. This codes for CASRGAPGGEETQYF.

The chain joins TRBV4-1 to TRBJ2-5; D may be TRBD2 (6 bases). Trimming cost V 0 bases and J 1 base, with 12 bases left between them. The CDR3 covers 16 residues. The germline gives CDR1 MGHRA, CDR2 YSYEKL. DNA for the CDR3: TGCGCCAGCAGCCAAGATCGGGCGGGGAGCCAAGAGACCCAGTACTTC. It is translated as CASSQDRAGSQETQYF.

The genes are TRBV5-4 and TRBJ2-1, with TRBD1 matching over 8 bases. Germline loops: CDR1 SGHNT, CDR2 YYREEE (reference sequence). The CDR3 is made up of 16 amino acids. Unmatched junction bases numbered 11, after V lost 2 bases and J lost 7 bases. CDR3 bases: TGTGCCAGCAGCTTAGATGTACGACAGGGGACGAATGAGCAGTTCTTC. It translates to CASSLDVRQGTNEQFF.

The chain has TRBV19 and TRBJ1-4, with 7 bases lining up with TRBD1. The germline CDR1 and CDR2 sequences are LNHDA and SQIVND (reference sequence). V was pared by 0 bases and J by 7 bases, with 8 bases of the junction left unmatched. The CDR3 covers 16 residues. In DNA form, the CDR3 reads TGTGCCAGTAGTATAGAACCACAGGGGTGGCGTGAAAAACTGTTTTTT. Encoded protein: CASSIEPQGWREKLFF.

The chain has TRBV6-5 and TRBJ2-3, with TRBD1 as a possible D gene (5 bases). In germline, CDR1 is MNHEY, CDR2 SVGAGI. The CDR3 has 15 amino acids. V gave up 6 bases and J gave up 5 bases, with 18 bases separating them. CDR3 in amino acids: CASSRSGKIGDTQYF. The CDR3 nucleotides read TGTGCCAGCAGCCGGTCAGGGAAGATAGGAGATACGCAGTATTTT.

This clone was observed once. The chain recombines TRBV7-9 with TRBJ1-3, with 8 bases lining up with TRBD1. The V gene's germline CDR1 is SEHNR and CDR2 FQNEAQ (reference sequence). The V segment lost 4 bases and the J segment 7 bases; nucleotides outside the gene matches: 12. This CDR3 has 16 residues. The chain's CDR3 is CASSSDTGTGGNTIYF. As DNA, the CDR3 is TGTGCCAGCAGCTCCGATACCGGGACAGGAGGGAACACCATATATTTT.

CDR3 residues: CASSQGGSEQYV. The DNA for the CDR3 is TGTGCCAGCAGCCAAGGAGGGTCCGAGCAGTACGTC. The chain employs TRBV3-1 (or the pseudogene TRBV3-2) and TRBJ2-7, with D possibly matching TRBD2 (5 bases). Per the germline V gene, CDR1 is LGHDT and CDR2 is YNNKEL (reference sequence). The CDR3 runs to 12 residues. V lost 1 base and J lost 6, with 7 bases in between.

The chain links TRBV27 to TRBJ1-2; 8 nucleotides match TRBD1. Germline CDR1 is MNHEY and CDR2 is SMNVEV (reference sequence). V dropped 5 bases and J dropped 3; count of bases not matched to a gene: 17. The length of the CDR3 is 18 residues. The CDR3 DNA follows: TGTGCCAGCAGTACATCTAAATCAGGGGGCGGAGGGGACTATGGCTACACCTTC. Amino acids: CASSTSKSGGGGDYGYTF.

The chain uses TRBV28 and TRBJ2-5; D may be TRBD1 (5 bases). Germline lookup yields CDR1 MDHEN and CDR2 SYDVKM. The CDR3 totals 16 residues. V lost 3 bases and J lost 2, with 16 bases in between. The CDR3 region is CASSLSRVYPQETQYF. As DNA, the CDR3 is TGTGCCAGCAGTTTGAGCAGGGTTTACCCGCAAGAGACCCAGTACTTC.

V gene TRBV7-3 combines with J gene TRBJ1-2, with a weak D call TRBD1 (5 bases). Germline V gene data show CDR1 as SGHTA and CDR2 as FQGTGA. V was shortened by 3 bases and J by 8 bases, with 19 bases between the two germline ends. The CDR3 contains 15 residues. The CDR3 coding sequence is TGTGCCAGCAGCTTGACAGCACAAGGGGTTGCCGGCTACACCTTC. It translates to CASSLTAQGVAGYTF.

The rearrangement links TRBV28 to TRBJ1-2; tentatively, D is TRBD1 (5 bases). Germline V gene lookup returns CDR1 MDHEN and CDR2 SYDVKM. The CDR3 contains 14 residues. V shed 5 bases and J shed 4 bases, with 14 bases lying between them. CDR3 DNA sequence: TGTGCCAGCAGTCTTCCCGGGGGTTTCTATGGCTACACCTTC. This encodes CASSLPGGFYGYTF.

The CDR3 here is CASSQEGTGGRGYGYTF. CDR3 DNA: TGTGCCAGCAGCCAAGAGGGGACAGGGGGCCGTGGCTATGGCTACACCTTC. The chain has TRBV3-1 (or the pseudogene TRBV3-2) and TRBJ1-2; 12 nucleotides align to TRBD1. Germline V gives CDR1 LGHDT, CDR2 YNNKEL (reference sequence). This CDR3 has 17 residues. The V gene end was trimmed by 0 bases and the J gene end by 4 bases; junction bases not matched to a gene: 6.

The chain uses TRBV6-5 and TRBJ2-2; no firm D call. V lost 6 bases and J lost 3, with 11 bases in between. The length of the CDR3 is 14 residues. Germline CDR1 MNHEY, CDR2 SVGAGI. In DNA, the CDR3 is TGTGCCAGCAGAACGCGGTCAGACACCGGGGAGCTGTTTTTT. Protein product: CASRTRSDTGELFF.

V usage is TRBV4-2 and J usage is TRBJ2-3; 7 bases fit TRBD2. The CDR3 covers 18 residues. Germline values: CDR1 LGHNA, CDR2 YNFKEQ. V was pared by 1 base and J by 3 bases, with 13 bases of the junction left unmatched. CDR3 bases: TGTGCCAGCAGCCAAGTCAGAGGAGGAACGCGGGAGACAGATACGCAGTATTTT. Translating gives CASSQVRGGTRETDTQYF.

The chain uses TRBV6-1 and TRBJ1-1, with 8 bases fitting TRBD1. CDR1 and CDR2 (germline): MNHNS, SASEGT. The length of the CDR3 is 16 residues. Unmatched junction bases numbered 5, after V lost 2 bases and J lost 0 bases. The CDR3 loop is CASSEWTGPMNTEAFF. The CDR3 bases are TGTGCCAGCAGTGAATGGACAGGGCCTATGAACACTGAAGCTTTCTTT.

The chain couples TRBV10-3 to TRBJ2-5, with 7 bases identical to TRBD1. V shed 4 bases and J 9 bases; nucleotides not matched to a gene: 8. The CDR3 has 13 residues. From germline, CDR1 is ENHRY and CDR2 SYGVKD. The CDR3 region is CAISGIEQGSQYF. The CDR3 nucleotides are TGTGCCATCAGTGGCATCGAACAGGGGTCCCAGTACTTC.

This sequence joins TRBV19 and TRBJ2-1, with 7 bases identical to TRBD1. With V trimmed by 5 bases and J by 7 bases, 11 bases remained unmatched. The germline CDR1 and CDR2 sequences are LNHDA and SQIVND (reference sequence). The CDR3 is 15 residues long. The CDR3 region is CASSPRTGLSNEQFF. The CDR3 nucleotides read TGTGCCAGTAGTCCCCGGACAGGATTGTCTAATGAGCAGTTCTTC.

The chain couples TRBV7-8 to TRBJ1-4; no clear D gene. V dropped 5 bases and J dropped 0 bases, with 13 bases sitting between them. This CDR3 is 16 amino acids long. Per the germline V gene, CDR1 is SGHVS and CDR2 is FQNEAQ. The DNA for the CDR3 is TGTGCCAGCAGCCCTATTACAACAGCAACTAATGAAAAACTGTTTTTT. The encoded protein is CASSPITTATNEKLFF.